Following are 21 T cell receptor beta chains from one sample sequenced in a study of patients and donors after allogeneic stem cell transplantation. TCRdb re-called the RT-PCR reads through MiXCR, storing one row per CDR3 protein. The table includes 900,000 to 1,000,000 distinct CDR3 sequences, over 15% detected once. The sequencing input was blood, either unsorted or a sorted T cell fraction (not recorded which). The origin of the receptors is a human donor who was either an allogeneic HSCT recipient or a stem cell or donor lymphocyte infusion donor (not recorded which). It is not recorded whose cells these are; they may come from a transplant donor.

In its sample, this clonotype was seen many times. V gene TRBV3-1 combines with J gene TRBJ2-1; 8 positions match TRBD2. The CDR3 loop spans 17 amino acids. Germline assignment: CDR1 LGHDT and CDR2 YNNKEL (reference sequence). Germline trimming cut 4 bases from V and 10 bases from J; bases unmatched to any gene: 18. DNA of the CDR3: TGTGCCAGCAGCCCCTCGCGGGGTGAACGGGGGGGATTCGAGCAGTTCTTC. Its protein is CASSPSRGERGGFEQFF.

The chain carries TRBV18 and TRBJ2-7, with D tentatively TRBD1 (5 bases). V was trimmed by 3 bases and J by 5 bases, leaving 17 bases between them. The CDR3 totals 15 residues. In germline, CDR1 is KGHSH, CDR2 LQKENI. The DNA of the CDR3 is TGTGCCAGCTCACCTAAGGGGATAGGATCTAACGAGCAGTACTTC. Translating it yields CASSPKGIGSNEQYF.

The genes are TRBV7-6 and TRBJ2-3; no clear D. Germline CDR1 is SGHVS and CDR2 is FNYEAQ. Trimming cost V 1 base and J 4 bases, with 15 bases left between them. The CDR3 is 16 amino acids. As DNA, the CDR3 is TGTGCCAGCAGCTTAGGGGCCGTCTCGGTCGCAGATACGCAGTATTTT. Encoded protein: CASSLGAVSVADTQYF. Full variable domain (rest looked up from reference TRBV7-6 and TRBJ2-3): GAGVSQSPRYKVTKRGQDVALRCDPISGHVSLYWYRQALGQGPEFLTYFNYEAQQDKSGLPNDRFSAERPEGSISTLTIQRTEQRDSAMYRCASSLGAVSVADTQYFGPGTRLTVL.

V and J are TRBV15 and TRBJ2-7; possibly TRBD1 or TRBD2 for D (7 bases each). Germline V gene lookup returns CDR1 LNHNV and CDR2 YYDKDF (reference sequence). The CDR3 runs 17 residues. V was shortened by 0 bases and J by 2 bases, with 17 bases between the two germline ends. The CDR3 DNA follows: TGTGCCACCAGCAGAGATCAACTAAGCGGGACAGCCTACGAGCAGTACTTC. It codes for CATSRDQLSGTAYEQYF.

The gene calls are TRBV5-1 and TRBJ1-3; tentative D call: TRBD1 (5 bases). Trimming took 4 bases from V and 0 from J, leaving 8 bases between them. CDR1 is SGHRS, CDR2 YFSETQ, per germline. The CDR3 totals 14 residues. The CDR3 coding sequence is TGCGCCAGCAGCGAGGGGACCTCTGGAAACACCATATATTTT. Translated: CASSEGTSGNTIYF.

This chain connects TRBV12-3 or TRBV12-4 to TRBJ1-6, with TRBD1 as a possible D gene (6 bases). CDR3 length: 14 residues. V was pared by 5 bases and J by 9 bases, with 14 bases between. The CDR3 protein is CASSRKGGGSPLHF. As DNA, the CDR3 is TGTGCCAGCAGTAGAAAGGGAGGGGGTTCACCCCTCCACTTT.

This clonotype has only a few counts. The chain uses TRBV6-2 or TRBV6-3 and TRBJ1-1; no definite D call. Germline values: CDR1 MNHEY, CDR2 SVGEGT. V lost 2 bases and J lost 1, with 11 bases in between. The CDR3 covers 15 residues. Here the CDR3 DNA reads TGTGCCAGCAGTTACGGGCGAGGTAAGAACACTGAAGCTTTCTTT. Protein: CASSYGRGKNTEAFF.

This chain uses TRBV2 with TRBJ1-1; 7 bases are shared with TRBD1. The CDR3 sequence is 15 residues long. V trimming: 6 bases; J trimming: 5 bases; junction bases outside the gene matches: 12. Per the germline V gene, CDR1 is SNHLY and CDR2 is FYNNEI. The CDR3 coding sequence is TGTGCCAGCAGGGATCCGACAGGGTGGGGAACTGAAGCTTTCTTT. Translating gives CASRDPTGWGTEAFF.

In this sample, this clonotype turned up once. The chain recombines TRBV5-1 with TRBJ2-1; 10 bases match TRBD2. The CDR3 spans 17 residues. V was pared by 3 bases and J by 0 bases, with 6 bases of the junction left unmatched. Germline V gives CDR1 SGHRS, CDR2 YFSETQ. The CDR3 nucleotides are TGCGCCAGCAGCTCGGGACTAGCGCAAAGCTCCTACAATGAGCAGTTCTTC. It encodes CASSSGLAQSSYNEQFF.

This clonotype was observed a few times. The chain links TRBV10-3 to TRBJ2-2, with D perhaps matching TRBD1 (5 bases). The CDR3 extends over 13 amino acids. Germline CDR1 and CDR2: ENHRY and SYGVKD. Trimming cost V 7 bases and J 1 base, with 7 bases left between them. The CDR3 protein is CAITGQNTGELFF. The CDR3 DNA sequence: TGTGCCATCACCGGACAGAACACCGGGGAGCTGTTTTTT.

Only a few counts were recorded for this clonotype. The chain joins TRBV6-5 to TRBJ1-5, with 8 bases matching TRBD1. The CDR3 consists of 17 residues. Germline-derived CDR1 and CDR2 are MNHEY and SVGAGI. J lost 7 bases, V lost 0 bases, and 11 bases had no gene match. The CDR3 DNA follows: TGTGCCAGCAGTTACTCGACTCCTAGGACAGGGAAACAGCCCCAGCATTTT. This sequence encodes CASSYSTPRTGKQPQHF.

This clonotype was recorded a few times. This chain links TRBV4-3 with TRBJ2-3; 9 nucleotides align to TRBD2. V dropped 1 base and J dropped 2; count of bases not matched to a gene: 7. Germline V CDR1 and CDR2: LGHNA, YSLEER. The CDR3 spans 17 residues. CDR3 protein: CASSQGGGAAFTDTQYF. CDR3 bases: TGCGCCAGCAGCCAAGGCGGGGGGGCAGCGTTCACAGATACGCAGTATTTT.

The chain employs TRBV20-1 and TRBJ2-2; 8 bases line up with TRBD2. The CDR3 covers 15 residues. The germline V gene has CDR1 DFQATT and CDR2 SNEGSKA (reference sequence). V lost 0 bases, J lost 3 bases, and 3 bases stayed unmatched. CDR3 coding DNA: TGCAGTGCTAGAGATCCGGGGGGGGACACCGGGGAGCTGTTTTTT. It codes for CSARDPGGDTGELFF.

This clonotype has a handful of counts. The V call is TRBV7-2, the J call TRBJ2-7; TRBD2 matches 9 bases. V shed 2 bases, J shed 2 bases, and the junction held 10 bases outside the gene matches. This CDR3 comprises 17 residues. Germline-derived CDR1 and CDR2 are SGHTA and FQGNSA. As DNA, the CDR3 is TGTGCCAGCAGCTTATGGTTACTAGCGGGTTCAGCCTACGAGCAGTACTTC. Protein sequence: CASSLWLLAGSAYEQYF.

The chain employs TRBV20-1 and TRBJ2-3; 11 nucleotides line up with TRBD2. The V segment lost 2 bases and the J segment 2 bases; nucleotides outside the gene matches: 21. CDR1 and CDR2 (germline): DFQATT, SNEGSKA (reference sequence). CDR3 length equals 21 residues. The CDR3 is CSARPPSSLAGGAGVTDTQYF. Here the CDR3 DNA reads TGCAGTGCTAGACCCCCCTCAAGCCTAGCGGGAGGTGCTGGAGTCACAGATACGCAGTATTTT.

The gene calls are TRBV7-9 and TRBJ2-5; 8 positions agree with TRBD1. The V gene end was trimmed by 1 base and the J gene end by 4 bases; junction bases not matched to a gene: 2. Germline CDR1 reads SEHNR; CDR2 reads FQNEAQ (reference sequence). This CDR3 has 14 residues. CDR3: CASSLEGQAETQYF. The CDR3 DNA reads TGTGCCAGCAGCTTAGAGGGACAGGCAGAGACCCAGTACTTC. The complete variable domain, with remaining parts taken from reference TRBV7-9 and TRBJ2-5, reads DTGVSQNPRHKITKRGQNVTFRCDPISEHNRLYWYRQTLGQGPEFLTYFQNEAQLEKSRLLSDRFSAERPKGSFSTLEIQRTEQGDSAMYLCASSLEGQAETQYFGPGTRLLVL.

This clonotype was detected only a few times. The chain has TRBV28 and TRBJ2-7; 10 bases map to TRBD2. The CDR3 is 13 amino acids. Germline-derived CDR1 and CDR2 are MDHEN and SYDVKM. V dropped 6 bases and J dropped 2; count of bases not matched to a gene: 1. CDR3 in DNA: TGTGCCAGCAGACTAGCGGGGCCCTACGAGCAGTACTTC. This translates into CASRLAGPYEQYF.

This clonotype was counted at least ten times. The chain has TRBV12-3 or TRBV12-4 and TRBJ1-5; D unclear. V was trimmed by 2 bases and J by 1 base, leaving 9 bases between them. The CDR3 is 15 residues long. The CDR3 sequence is CASSLMRTSNQPQHF. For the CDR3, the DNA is TGTGCCAGCAGTTTAATGAGGACGAGCAATCAGCCCCAGCATTTT.

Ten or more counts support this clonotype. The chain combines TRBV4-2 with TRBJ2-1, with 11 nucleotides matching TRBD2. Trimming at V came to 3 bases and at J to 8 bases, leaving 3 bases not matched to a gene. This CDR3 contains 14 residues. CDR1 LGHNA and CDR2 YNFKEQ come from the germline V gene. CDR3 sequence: CASSQELAGDEQFF. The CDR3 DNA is TGTGCCAGCAGCCAGGAACTAGCGGGAGATGAGCAGTTCTTC.

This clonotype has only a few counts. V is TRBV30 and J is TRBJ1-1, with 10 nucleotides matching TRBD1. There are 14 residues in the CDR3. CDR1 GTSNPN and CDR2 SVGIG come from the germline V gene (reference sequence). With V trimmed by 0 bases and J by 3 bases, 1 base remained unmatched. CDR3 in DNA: TGTGCCTGGAGTGTGGACAGGGGGGACACTGAAGCTTTCTTT. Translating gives CAWSVDRGDTEAFF.

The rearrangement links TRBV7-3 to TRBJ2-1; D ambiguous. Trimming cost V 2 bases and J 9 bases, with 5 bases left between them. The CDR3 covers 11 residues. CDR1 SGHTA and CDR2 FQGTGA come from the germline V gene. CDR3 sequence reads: CASSLYGEQFF. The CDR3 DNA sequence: TGTGCCAGCAGCTTATACGGTGAGCAGTTCTTC.